This T cell receptor (beta chain) derives from a study of CD8 T cells in Susac syndrome. Germline V gene sequence: CDR1 GTSNPN, CDR2 SVGIG (reference sequence). V lost 2 bases and J lost 6, with 13 bases in between. CDR3 length equals 13 residues. This clonotype was counted a few times. RNA was extracted with the RNeasy kit, and a quantity of about 0.45 to 1 ug was reverse transcribed using random hexamers. TCRdb redid the calling of the immunoSEQ multiplex PCR reads with MiXCR, one entry per CDR3 protein. The table records a few hundred thousand distinct CDR3 sequences, about 95% of them present only once.

The origin of this receptor is a human donor with Susac syndrome. This chain connects TRBV30 to TRBJ1-2, with no clear D. Sequenced: CD4+ T cells from PBMCs. This chain's CDR3 is CAWSPQLFNGYTF. DNA of the CDR3: TGTGCCTGGAGTCCCCAGCTTTTTAATGGCTACACCTTC.